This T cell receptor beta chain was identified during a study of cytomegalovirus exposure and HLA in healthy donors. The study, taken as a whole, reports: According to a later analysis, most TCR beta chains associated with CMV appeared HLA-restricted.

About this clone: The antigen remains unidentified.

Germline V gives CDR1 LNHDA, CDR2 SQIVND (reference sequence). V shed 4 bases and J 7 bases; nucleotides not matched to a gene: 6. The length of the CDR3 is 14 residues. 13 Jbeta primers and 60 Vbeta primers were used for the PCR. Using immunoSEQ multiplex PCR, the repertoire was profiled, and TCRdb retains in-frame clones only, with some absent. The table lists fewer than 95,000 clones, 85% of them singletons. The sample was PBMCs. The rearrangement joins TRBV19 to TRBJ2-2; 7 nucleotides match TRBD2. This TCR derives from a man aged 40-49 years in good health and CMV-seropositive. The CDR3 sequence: CASSTREAYGELFF. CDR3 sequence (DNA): TGTGCCAGTAGTACCCGGGAGGCCTACGGGGAGCTGTTTTTT.